This T cell receptor beta chain was observed in a study of T cells in Graves' hyperthyroidism and ophthalmopathy. Newly diagnosed hyperthyroidism, duration under 2 months, in patients aged 18 to 65. TCR beta CDR3 region amplification was performed from RNA transcripts. During a first-round RT-PCR of the TCR CDR3, the HTBI primer set was used. TCRdb reanalysed the multiplex PCR reads using MiXCR and keeps one entry per CDR3 protein. The profile shows 550,000 to 650,000 distinct CDR3 sequences, approximately 15% of them singletons. Material: blood. The sequence derives from a woman aged 25-40 years with Graves' hyperthyroidism that later progressed to Graves' ophthalmopathy.

This CDR3 is CASSFQGYYGYTF. CDR3 nucleotide sequence: TGTGCCAGCAGTTTTCAAGGGTACTATGGCTACACCTTC. The V gene is TRBV27, the J gene TRBJ1-2; D is unresolved. In germline, CDR1 is MNHEY, CDR2 SMNVEV (reference sequence). The CDR3 contains 13 residues. Deletions cut 3 bases from V and 3 bases from J, with 8 bases between.